This TCR beta chain was captured by sequencing in a study of OX40 agonist ivuxolimab in advanced cancers. Across the whole study: From roughly 23 to 90 years was the age range, with a mean of roughly 59 years, and over 80% were male. Whole-study findings and limits: Among T cells, CD8+ cells averaged more expanded clones than CD4+ cells. Antigen specificity of clonally expanded peripheral T cells was not established.

V lost 4 bases, J lost 9 bases, and 7 bases stayed unmatched. CDR1 and CDR2 (germline): MNHNS, SASEGT. The CDR3 loop spans 14 amino acids. Sequencing was performed with immunoSEQ multiplex PCR; in TCRdb, only in-frame clones are kept and a portion is missing. The data hold some 81,000 clones, with roughly 84% observed a single time. Of note for this clone: Its antigen is undetermined.

The clonotype was recovered from an adult with an advanced solid tumor such as melanoma, head and neck, liver or kidney cancer. The chain combines TRBV6-1 with TRBJ2-7; TRBD1 agrees at 12 bases. The sample was CD4+ or CD8+ T cells sorted from blood, taken in a trial of the OX40 agonist ivuxolimab. CDR3 protein: CASSGGTGGVGQYF. CDR3 coding DNA: TGTGCCAGCAGTGGGGGGACAGGGGGCGTTGGGCAGTACTTC.